The TCR beta chain under discussion was sequenced for a study of a mutant IDH1 vaccine in newly diagnosed glioma. Study-level information: Vaccination was launched 4-6 weeks after radiotherapy alone, or with temozolomide cycles.

Regarding the study as a whole: Pseudoprogression appeared independent of alterations in top peripheral clonotypes.

Specified time point: week 35, safety follow-up. In the vaccine, a single dose held 300 ug of the mutant IDH1 20-mer peptide, along with topical imiquimod. On this clone: No antigen is known for it.

Produced via immunoSEQ multiplex PCR; TCRdb's table is partial and in-frame only. The table has tens of thousands of clones, roughly 77% seen once. In germline, CDR1 is SGHTA, CDR2 FQGNSA. The CDR3 consists of 13 residues. The V segment lost 5 bases and the J segment 7 bases; nucleotides outside the gene matches: 5. This receptor was taken from a man in his forties with glioma. Some clones in this sample may be carry-over from other donors' samples. Sequenced material: PBMCs, taken from a glioma patient whose treatment included an IDH1 peptide vaccine. The chain links TRBV7-2 to TRBJ2-1; 7 bases match TRBD1. In DNA, the CDR3 is TGTGCCAGCAGCCTGGACAGGCGGAATGAGCAGTTCTTC. Residues: CASSLDRRNEQFF.